The entry below describes one TCR beta chain. Its cognate antigen is unknown. Germline V gene sequence: CDR1 LGHNA, CDR2 YSLEER. The V segment lost 0 bases and the J segment 8 bases; nucleotides outside the gene matches: 9. This CDR3 contains 15 residues. These data come from a study of cytomegalovirus exposure and HLA in healthy donors. The primer mix had 60 Vbeta and 13 Jbeta primers. Some clones are missing from TCRdb's copy, which holds only in-frame ones; the method was immunoSEQ multiplex PCR. The sample holds about 190,000 clones, 60% to 80% seen once. Study-level findings and limits: V- and J-gene trimming in TCR beta was tied to a missense DCLRE1C variant by an analysis performed later. It has been reported that TCR beta sequences accurately predicted the HLA-A and HLA-B alleles of most subjects. Per a later analysis, approximately 16,000 TCR beta sequences showed association with HLA alleles at 0.05 false discovery rate.

This receptor was taken from a young woman in good health and CMV-seropositive. This chain links TRBV4-3 with TRBJ1-2; 7 nucleotides agree with TRBD1. The sample consisted of PBMCs. CDR3 sequence reads: CASSQDLGTAGGYTF. Here the CDR3 DNA reads TGCGCCAGCAGCCAAGATCTGGGGACAGCCGGCGGCTACACCTTC.